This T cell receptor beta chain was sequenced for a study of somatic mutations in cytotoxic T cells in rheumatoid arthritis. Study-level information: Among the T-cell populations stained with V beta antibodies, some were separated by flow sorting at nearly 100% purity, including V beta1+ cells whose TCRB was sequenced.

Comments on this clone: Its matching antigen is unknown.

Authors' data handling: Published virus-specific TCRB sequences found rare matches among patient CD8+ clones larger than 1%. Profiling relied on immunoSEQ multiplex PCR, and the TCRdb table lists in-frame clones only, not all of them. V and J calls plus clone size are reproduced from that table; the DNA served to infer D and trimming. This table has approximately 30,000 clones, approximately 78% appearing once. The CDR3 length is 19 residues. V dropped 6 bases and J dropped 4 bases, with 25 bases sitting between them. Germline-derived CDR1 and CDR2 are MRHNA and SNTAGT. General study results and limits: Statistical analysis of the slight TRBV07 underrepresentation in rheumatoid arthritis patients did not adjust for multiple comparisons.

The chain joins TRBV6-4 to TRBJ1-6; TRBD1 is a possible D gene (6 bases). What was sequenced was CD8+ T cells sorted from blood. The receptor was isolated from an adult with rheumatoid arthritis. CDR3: CASSLKRSDRSKYNSPLHF. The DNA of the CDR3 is TGTGCCAGCAGCCTCAAACGATCGGACAGATCAAAATATAATTCACCCCTCCACTTT.